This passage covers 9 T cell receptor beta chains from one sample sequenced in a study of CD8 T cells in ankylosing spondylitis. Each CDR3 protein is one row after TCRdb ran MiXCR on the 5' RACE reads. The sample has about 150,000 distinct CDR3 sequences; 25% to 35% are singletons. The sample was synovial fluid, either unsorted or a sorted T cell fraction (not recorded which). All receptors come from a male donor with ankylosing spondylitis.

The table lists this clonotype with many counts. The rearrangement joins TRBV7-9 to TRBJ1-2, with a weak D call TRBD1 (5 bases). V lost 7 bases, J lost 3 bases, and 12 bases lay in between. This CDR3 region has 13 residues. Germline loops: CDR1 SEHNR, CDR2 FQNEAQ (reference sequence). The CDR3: CASTKDKDYGYTF. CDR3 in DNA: TGTGCCAGCACCAAGGACAAGGACTATGGCTACACCTTC. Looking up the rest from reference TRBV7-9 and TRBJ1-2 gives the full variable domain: DTGVSQNPRHKITKRGQNVTFRCDPISEHNRLYWYRQTLGQGPEFLTYFQNEAQLEKSRLLSDRFSAERPKGSFSTLEIQRTEQGDSAMYLCASTKDKDYGYTFGSGTRLTVV.

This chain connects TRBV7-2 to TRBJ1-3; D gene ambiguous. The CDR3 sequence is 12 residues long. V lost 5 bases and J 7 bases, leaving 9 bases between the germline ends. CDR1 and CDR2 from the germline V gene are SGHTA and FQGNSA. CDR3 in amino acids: CASSPRGNTIYF. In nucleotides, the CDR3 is TGTGCCAGCAGCCCCCGTGGGAACACCATATATTTT.

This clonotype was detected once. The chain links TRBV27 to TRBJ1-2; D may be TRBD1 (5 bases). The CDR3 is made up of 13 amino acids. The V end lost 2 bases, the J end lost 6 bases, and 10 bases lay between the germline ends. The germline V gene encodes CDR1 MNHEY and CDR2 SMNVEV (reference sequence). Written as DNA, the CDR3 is TGTGCCAGCAGTTTAGGGGGGTTCAATGGCTACACCTTC. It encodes CASSLGGFNGYTF.

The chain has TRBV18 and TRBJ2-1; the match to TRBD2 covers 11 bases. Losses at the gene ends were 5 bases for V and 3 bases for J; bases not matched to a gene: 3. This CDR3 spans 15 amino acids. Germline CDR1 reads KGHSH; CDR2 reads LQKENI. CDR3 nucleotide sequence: TGTGCCAGCTCAGCCGGGACTAGCGGCTACAATGAGCAGTTCTTC. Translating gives CASSAGTSGYNEQFF. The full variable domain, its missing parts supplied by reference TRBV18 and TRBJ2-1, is NAGVMQNPRHLVRRRGQEARLRCSPMKGHSHVYWYRQLPEEGLKFMVYLQKENIIDESGMPKERFSAEFPKEGPSILRIQQVVRGDSAAYFCASSAGTSGYNEQFFGPGTRLTVL.

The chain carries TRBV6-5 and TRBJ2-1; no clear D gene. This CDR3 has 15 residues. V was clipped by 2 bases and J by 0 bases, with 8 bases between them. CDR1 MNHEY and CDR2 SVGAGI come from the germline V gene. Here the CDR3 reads CASSYHPSSYNEQFF. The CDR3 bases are TGTGCCAGCAGTTACCACCCCAGCTCCTACAATGAGCAGTTCTTC.

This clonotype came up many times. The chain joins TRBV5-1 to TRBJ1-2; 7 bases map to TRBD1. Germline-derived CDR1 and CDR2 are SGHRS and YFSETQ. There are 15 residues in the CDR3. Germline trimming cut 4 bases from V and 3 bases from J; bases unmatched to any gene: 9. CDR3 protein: CASSPNPGTDYGYTF. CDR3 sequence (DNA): TGCGCCAGCAGCCCCAACCCCGGGACAGACTATGGCTACACCTTC.

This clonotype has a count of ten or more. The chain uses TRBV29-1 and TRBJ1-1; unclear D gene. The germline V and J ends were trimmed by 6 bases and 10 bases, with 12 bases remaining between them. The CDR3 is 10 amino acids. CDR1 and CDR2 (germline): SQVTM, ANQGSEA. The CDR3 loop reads CSVKIEVAFF. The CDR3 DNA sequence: TGCAGCGTCAAGATCGAGGTAGCTTTCTTT.

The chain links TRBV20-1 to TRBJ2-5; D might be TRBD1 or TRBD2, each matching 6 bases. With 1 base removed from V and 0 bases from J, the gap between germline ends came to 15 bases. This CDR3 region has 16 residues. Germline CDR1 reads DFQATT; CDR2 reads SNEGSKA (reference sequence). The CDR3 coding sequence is TGCAGTGCTAGAGCGGGGGCCGGGAGAGACCAAGAGACCCAGTACTTC. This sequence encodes CSARAGAGRDQETQYF.

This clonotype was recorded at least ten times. The CDR3: CATSVNTEAFF. CDR3 coding DNA: TGTGCCACGTCGGTGAACACTGAAGCTTTCTTT. The chain couples TRBV24-1 to TRBJ1-1; D not certain. V was shortened by 10 bases and J by 0 bases, with 5 bases between the two germline ends. Germline CDR1 reads KGHDR; CDR2 reads SFDVKD. This CDR3 comprises 11 residues.